This passage covers 28 T cell receptor beta chains from one sample sequenced in a study of blood T cells in healthy people across ages. A second about 7 to 11 cycle PCR used barcoded and J-beta primers. Using its own MiXCR run on the 5' RACE reads, TCRdb lists one record per CDR3 protein. The table lists about 1 million distinct CDR3 sequences, more than 40% of them singletons. The sequenced sample was blood. Receptors were obtained from a woman aged 60-75 years in good health.

This clonotype was counted a few times. The rearrangement links TRBV14 to TRBJ2-1; D not resolved. The ends were cut back, 3 bases at V and 0 bases at J, with 6 bases in the middle. Looked up from germline, CDR1 is SGHDN and CDR2 is FVKESK. CDR3 size: 14 residues. The CDR3 loop is CASSQQDSYNEQFF. The CDR3 DNA is TGTGCCAGCAGCCAGCAGGACTCCTACAATGAGCAGTTCTTC. Full variable domain (missing parts from reference TRBV14 and TRBJ2-1): EAGVTQFPSHSVIEKGQTVTLRCDPISGHDNLYWYRRVMGKEIKFLLHFVKESKQDESGMPNNRFLAERTGGTYSTLKVQPAELEDSGVYFCASSQQDSYNEQFFGPGTRLTVL.

The gene calls are TRBV7-3 and TRBJ2-1; TRBD2 aligns across 7 bases. Trimming took 5 bases from V and 7 from J; bases not matched to a gene: 17. Germline V gives CDR1 SGHTA, CDR2 FQGTGA. The CDR3 contains 17 residues. CDR3 in DNA: TGTGCCAGCAGCCCACACCAGACTAGCCGGCCTGGAAATGAGCAGTTCTTC. This encodes CASSPHQTSRPGNEQFF. Drawing the rest from reference TRBV7-3 and TRBJ2-1, the complete variable domain is GAGVSQTPSNKVTEKGKYVELRCDPISGHTALYWYRQSLGQGPEFLIYFQGTGAADDSGLPNDRFFAVRPEGSVSTLKIQRTERGDSAVYLCASSPHQTSRPGNEQFFGPGTRLTVL.

The V and J genes are TRBV20-1 and TRBJ2-3; 8 nucleotides align to TRBD2. V gave up 2 bases and J gave up 2 bases; unmatched junction bases: 12. This CDR3 has 17 residues. Germline lookup yields CDR1 DFQATT and CDR2 SNEGSKA (reference sequence). CDR3 coding DNA: TGCAGTGCTAGATCGCTAGCGGGCACTAGCTTCACAGATACGCAGTATTTT. As protein: CSARSLAGTSFTDTQYF.

The chain uses TRBV20-1 and TRBJ2-5, with 10 positions matching TRBD1. The last part of the DNA fits TRBJ2-7 better; the J call may be wrong. CDR1 is DFQATT, CDR2 SNEGSKA, per germline (reference sequence). There are 13 residues in the CDR3. The CDR3: CSAAGTGDYEQYF. The CDR3 bases are TGCAGTGCCGCCGGGACAGGGGACTACGAGCAGTACTTC.

The DNA of the CDR3 is TGTGCCACCAGCAGAGACAGAACTAGGTCTGAAGAGCAGTACTTC. It specifies CATSRDRTRSEEQYF. The rearrangement uses TRBV15 and TRBJ2-5, with a possible D match to TRBD2 (5 bases). V dropped 0 bases and J dropped 11 bases, with 19 bases sitting between them. The germline V gene has CDR1 LNHNV and CDR2 YYDKDF (reference sequence). This CDR3 has 15 residues.

V is TRBV20-1 and J is TRBJ1-5, with D uncertain. This CDR3 has 14 amino acids. V shed 1 base and J shed 0 bases, with 7 bases lying between them. CDR1 DFQATT and CDR2 SNEGSKA come from the germline V gene (reference sequence). The CDR3 coding sequence is TGCAGTGCTAGAGGTCATGCTAGCAATCAGCCCCAGCATTTT. Its protein product is CSARGHASNQPQHF.

DNA of the CDR3: TGCAGTGCCAGGGCGTGGGGTGGGGAGACCCAGTACTTC. Translated: CSARAWGGETQYF. This chain links TRBV20-1 with TRBJ2-7; weak D call: TRBD1 (5 bases). Judging by the DNA end, TRBJ2-5 fits better; the J call may be wrong. This CDR3 region has 13 residues. Germline V gives CDR1 DFQATT, CDR2 SNEGSKA (reference sequence).

This clonotype showed up just once. This rearrangement joins TRBV7-2 to TRBJ2-5; D unclear. V lost 1 base to trimming and J lost 4 bases, with 10 bases between them. Germline-derived CDR1 and CDR2 are SGHTA and FQGNSA. This CDR3 comprises 14 residues. CDR3 protein: CASSLEAAAETQYF. CDR3 nucleotide sequence: TGTGCCAGCAGCTTAGAGGCGGCCGCAGAGACCCAGTACTTC.

A word on this clonotype: The junction and the germline gene differ at one end; a read error may be behind it. This chain connects TRBV9 to TRBJ2-4; no clear D gene. The DNA end is a closer match to TRBJ2-7, so the J assignment may be wrong. Germline-derived CDR1 and CDR2 are SGDLS and YYNGEE. The CDR3 extends over 14 amino acids. The CDR3 sequence is CTSSVDPGPYEQYF. DNA of the CDR3: TGTACCAGCAGCGTAGATCCGGGCCCCTACGAGCAGTACTTC.

This clonotype was observed a single time. This chain links TRBV18 with TRBJ2-5, with a possible D match to TRBD2 (5 bases). The CDR3 has 15 amino acids. The germline V and J ends were trimmed by 2 bases and 11 bases, with 21 bases remaining between them. Germline CDR1 and CDR2: KGHSH and LQKENI. This CDR3 reads CASSPSWAGDNEQYF. The CDR3 coding sequence is TGTGCCAGCTCACCATCGTGGGCGGGTGACAATGAGCAGTACTTC. The whole variable domain, filled in from reference TRBV18 and TRBJ2-5, reads NAGVMQNPRHLVRRRGQEARLRCSPMKGHSHVYWYRQLPEEGLKFMVYLQKENIIDESGMPKERFSAEFPKEGPSILRIQQVVRGDSAAYFCASSPSWAGDNEQYFGPGTRLLVL.

The V and J genes are TRBV3-1 and TRBJ2-7; 8 bases match TRBD1. V shed 1 base, J shed 5 bases, and the junction held 7 bases outside the gene matches. There are 15 residues in the CDR3. The germline V gene encodes CDR1 LGHDT and CDR2 YNNKEL (reference sequence). In nucleotides, the CDR3 is TGTGCCAGCAGCCAAGGGGGCAGGGGGCTTAACGAGCAGTACTTC. Amino acids: CASSQGGRGLNEQYF.

This clonotype was counted ten times or more. The chain carries TRBV12-3 or TRBV12-4 and TRBJ2-7, with D possibly being TRBD1 or TRBD2 (7 bases each). Trimming stripped 5 bases from V and 0 bases from J, with 17 bases between. CDR3 size: 16 residues. CDR3 coding DNA: TGTGCCAGCAGTGACCCAGGGGGGGGGCTCTCCTACGAGCAGTACTTC. Translation gives CASSDPGGGLSYEQYF.

The chain uses TRBV7-9 and TRBJ2-1, with D perhaps matching TRBD1 (6 bases). The CDR3 loop spans 16 amino acids. V dropped 1 base and J dropped 6 bases, with 16 bases sitting between them. Germline CDR1 is SEHNR and CDR2 is FQNEAQ (reference sequence). Here the CDR3 reads CASSLGRLGTLNEQFF. The CDR3 nucleotides read TGTGCCAGCAGCTTAGGGAGGTTGGGGACACTCAATGAGCAGTTCTTC.

This clonotype was seen a handful of times. The V call is TRBV20-1, the J call TRBJ2-7, with D possibly being TRBD2 (6 bases). TRBJ2-1 explains the end of the DNA better; the J call may be wrong. Germline CDR1 is DFQATT and CDR2 is SNEGSKA (reference sequence). The CDR3 covers 13 residues. CDR3 loop: CSANRLVGREQFF. CDR3 nucleotide sequence: TGCAGTGCTAACAGACTAGTGGGGAGGGAGCAGTTCTTC.

Regarding this clonotype: One junction end disagrees with the germline gene, perhaps due to a read error. This chain connects TRBV11-3 to TRBJ2-3, with D maybe TRBD2 (6 bases). The CDR3 has 14 residues. Per germline, CDR1 SGHNT and CDR2 YENEEA. Written as DNA, the CDR3 is TGTGCCAGCAGCATACTCCCGGGGGATGGGACGCGGTATTTT. It encodes CASSILPGDGTRYF.

This clonotype was observed a few times. The chain's CDR3 is CASSYPTRVSNQPQHF. The DNA of the CDR3 is TGTGCCAGCAGTTACCCCACAAGGGTCAGCAATCAGCCCCAGCATTTT. The chain combines TRBV6-2 or TRBV6-3 with TRBJ1-5; D call uncertain. The V end lost 2 bases, the J end lost 1 base, and 12 bases lay between the germline ends. This CDR3 region has 16 residues. Germline CDR1 reads MNHEY; CDR2 reads SVGEGT.

V gene TRBV15 combines with J gene TRBJ1-5, with 9 bases identical to TRBD1. CDR3 length: 16 amino acids. V trimming: 3 bases; J trimming: 9 bases; junction bases outside the gene matches: 12. The germline V gene has CDR1 LNHNV and CDR2 YYDKDF (reference sequence). CDR3 sequence reads: CATSRDRQGVDGPQHF. Written as DNA, the CDR3 is TGTGCCACCAGCAGGGACAGACAGGGGGTGGATGGGCCCCAGCATTTT.

The sample holds one count of this clonotype. This sequence joins TRBV6-2 or TRBV6-3 and TRBJ2-3; TRBD2 agrees at 13 bases. The V and J ends lost 4 bases and 4 bases, in that order; junction bases with no gene match: 11. The CDR3 length is 18 residues. The germline V gene encodes CDR1 MNHEY and CDR2 SVGEGT. The chain's CDR3 is CASSWSGLAGDGADTQYF. The CDR3 DNA reads TGTGCCAGCAGTTGGTCCGGACTAGCGGGAGATGGGGCAGATACGCAGTATTTT.

This clonotype was found a few times. The CDR3 DNA follows: TGCAGTGCCAGGAGAGCTGCCGGGGAGCTGTTTTTT. Residues: CSARRAAGELFF. This chain uses TRBV20-1 with TRBJ2-2; D is ambiguous. V was shortened by 6 bases and J by 6 bases, with 11 bases between the two germline ends. Germline-derived CDR1 and CDR2 are DFQATT and SNEGSKA (reference sequence). The CDR3 runs to 12 residues.

This clonotype has more than one count but fewer than ten. The chain uses TRBV20-1 and TRBJ2-3, with D perhaps matching TRBD1 (5 bases). Trimming stripped 3 bases from V and 6 bases from J, with 16 bases between. This CDR3 is built from 14 residues. CDR1 DFQATT and CDR2 SNEGSKA come from the germline V gene (reference sequence). The CDR3 nucleotides are TGCAGTGCTAGTGGGGCACTTAGGTTGGATACGCAGTATTTT. Protein: CSASGALRLDTQYF.

The chain recombines TRBV25-1 with TRBJ2-7; D is perhaps TRBD1 (6 bases). The CDR3 is 14 amino acids. Between the trimmed V and J ends, which lost 2 bases and 3 bases, there was a span of 11 bases. Per the germline V gene, CDR1 is MGHDK and CDR2 is SYGVNS. CDR3 DNA: TGTGCCAGCAGTGAAGCAAACAGGGTCTACGAGCAGTACTTC. This gives the protein CASSEANRVYEQYF.

The chain is built from TRBV20-1 and TRBJ2-5; 10 nucleotides agree with TRBD2. The CDR3 has 15 residues. Germline CDR1 DFQATT, CDR2 SNEGSKA (reference sequence). The V segment lost 3 bases and the J segment 2 bases; nucleotides outside the gene matches: 6. The CDR3 loop is CSASGVAGGQETQYF. The CDR3 DNA reads TGCAGTGCTAGTGGAGTAGCGGGAGGACAAGAGACCCAGTACTTC.

This clonotype has a handful of counts. The genes are TRBV20-1 and TRBJ2-7, with TRBD2 matching over 14 bases. Trimming cost V 6 bases and J 7 bases; bases outside gene matches: 14. The CDR3 runs to 16 residues. Germline lookup yields CDR1 DFQATT and CDR2 SNEGSKA (reference sequence). The DNA of the CDR3 is TGCAGTGCGAGCCGACTAGCGGGAGGGTCGTACAATGAGCAGTACTTC. This translates into CSASRLAGGSYNEQYF.

J is TRBJ2-3 and V is TRBV7-3; D is uncertain. V was cut by 1 base and J by 4 bases, with 6 bases left in between. Germline-derived CDR1 and CDR2 are SGHTA and FQGTGA. The CDR3 length is 13 residues. The CDR3 loop is CASSLNPSDTQYF. CDR3 in DNA: TGTGCCAGCAGCTTAAACCCCTCAGATACGCAGTATTTT.

In DNA form, the CDR3 reads TGTGCCAGCACTCTCACACGTGGGGCAGGGTATAACGATAATTCACCCCTCCACTTT. Amino acid sequence: CASTLTRGAGYNDNSPLHF. This chain connects TRBV27 to TRBJ1-6; D is possibly TRBD1 (5 bases). The V gene lost 7 bases and the J gene lost 5 bases, with 27 bases spanning the gap. Looked up from germline, CDR1 is MNHEY and CDR2 is SMNVEV (reference sequence). CDR3 length equals 19 residues.

This chain uses TRBV20-1 with TRBJ2-3, with 8 bases fitting TRBD2. Losses at the gene ends were 8 bases for V and 4 bases for J; bases not matched to a gene: 17. CDR3 length: 16 amino acids. Germline CDR1 is DFQATT and CDR2 is SNEGSKA (reference sequence). This chain's CDR3 is CSTRNTAGARPDTQYF. The CDR3 region has the DNA TGCAGTACTCGAAACACAGCGGGAGCCCGGCCAGATACGCAGTATTTT.

The sample holds a few counts of this clonotype. V usage is TRBV6-5 and J usage is TRBJ2-3, with D possibly matching TRBD1 (5 bases). CDR3 length: 12 residues. V gave up 6 bases and J gave up 4 bases, with 8 bases separating them. From germline, CDR1 is MNHEY and CDR2 SVGAGI. The CDR3 bases are TGTGCCAGCAGATCAGGGCCAGATACGCAGTATTTT. It codes for CASRSGPDTQYF.

There are a few counts of this clonotype. This chain connects TRBV20-1 to TRBJ2-1; the match to TRBD2 covers 9 bases. The germline V gene has CDR1 DFQATT and CDR2 SNEGSKA (reference sequence). CDR3 length equals 15 residues. After removal of 1 base from V and 6 bases from J, the junction contained 7 bases not matched to a gene. As DNA, the CDR3 is TGCAGTGCTAGAGGGAGGCTAGCGGGGTCCAATGAGCAGTTCTTC. Protein sequence: CSARGRLAGSNEQFF.